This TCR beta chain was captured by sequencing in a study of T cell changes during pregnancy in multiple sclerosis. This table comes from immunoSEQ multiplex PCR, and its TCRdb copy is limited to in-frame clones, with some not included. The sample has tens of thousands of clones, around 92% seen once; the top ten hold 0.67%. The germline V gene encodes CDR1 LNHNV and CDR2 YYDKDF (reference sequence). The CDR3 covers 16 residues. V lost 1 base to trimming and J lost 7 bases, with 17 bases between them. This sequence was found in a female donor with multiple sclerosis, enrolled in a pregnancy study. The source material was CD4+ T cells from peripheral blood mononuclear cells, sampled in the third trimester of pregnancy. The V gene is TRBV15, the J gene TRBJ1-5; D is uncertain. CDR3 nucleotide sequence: TGTGCCACCAGCAGAGCTACGCCGGGTTTTGACCAGCCCCAGCATTTT. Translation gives CATSRATPGFDQPQHF.